This T cell receptor (beta chain) is from a study of cytomegalovirus exposure and HLA in healthy donors. Study-level results: Reported results showed that the classifier diagnosed cytomegalovirus status with high specificity and sensitivity.

Notes on this clone: As yet, its antigen is unknown.

Per germline, CDR1 GTSNPN and CDR2 SVGIG (reference sequence). This CDR3 is 12 amino acids long. The PCR employed 60 Vbeta primers together with 13 Jbeta primers. TCRdb keeps only in-frame clones here, not all; method: immunoSEQ multiplex PCR. The table has about 180,000 clones, 70% to 90% seen once. Despite likely unrecorded immune exposures, the donors were nominally healthy at the time of sampling. This receptor was taken from a woman aged 25-40 years in good health and CMV-seronegative. The source material was PBMCs. The chain employs TRBV30 and TRBJ2-5; D is unresolved. Judging by the DNA end, TRBJ2-7 fits better; the J call may be wrong. CDR3 DNA sequence: TGTGCCTGGAGTGTAACTGTCTACGAGCAGTACTTC. Its translation is CAWSVTVYEQYF.